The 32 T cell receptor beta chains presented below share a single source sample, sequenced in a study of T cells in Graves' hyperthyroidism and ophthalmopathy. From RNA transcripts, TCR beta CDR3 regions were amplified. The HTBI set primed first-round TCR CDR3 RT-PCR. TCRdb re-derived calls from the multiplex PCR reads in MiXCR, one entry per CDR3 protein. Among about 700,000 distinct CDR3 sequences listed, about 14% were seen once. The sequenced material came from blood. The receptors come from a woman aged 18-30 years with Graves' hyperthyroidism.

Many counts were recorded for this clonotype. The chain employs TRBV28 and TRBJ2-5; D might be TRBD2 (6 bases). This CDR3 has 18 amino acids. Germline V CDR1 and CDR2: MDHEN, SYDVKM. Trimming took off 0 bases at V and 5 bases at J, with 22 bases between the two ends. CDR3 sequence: CASSLWGEGTGFPETQYF. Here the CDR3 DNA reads TGTGCCAGCAGTTTATGGGGGGAAGGGACTGGGTTTCCTGAGACCCAGTACTTC.

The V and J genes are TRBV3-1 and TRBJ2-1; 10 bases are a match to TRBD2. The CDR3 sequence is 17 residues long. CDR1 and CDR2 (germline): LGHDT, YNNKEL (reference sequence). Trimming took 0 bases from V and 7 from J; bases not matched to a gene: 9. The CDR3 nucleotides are TGTGCCAGCAGCCAAGACGTTTGGGCTAGCGGGAGTAATGAGCAGTTCTTC. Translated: CASSQDVWASGSNEQFF.

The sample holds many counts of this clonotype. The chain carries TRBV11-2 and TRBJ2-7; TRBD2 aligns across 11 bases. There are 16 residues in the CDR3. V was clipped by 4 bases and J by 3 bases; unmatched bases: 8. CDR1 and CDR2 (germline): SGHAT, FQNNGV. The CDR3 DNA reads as TGTGCCAGCAGCTCTACTCCCGGGACTAGCGGCTACGAGCAGTACTTC. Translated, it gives CASSSTPGTSGYEQYF.

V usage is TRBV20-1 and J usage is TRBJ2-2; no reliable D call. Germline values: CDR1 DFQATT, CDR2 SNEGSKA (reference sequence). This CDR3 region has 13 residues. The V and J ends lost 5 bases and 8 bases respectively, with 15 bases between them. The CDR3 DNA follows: TGCAGTGCTGTGTGGAATTCTAGGGGGGAGCTGTTTTTT. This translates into CSAVWNSRGELFF.

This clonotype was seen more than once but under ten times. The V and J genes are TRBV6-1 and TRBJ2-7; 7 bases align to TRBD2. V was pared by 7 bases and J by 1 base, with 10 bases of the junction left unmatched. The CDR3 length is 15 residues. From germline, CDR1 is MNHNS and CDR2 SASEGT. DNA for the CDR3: TGTGCCAGCACTGTCCGGGAGGCTACGTCCTACGAGCAGTACTTC. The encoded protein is CASTVREATSYEQYF.

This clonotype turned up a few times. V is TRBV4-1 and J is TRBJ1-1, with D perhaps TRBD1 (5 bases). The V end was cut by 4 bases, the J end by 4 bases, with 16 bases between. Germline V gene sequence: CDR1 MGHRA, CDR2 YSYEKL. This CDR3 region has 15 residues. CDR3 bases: TGCGCCAGCAGCCTAACCTTGGGGGGGGTCACTGAAGCTTTCTTT. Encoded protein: CASSLTLGGVTEAFF.

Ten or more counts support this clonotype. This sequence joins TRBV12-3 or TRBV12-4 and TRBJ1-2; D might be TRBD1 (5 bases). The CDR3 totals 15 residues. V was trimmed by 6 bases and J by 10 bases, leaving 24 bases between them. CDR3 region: CASRPNKVAGTFYTF. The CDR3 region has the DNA TGTGCCAGCAGACCGAATAAAGTAGCCGGGACGTTCTACACCTTC.

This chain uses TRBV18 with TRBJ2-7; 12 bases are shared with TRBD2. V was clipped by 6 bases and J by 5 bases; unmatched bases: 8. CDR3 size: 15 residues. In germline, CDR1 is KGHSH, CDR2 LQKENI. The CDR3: CASSLTSGRFNEQYF. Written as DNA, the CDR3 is TGTGCCAGCTCCCTTACTAGCGGGAGGTTCAACGAGCAGTACTTC.

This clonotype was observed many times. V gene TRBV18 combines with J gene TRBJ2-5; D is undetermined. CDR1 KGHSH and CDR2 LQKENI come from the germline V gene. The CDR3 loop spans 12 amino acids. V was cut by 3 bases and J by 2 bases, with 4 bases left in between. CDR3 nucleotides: TGTGCCAGCTCACCTCAACAAGAGACCCAGTACTTC. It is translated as CASSPQQETQYF.

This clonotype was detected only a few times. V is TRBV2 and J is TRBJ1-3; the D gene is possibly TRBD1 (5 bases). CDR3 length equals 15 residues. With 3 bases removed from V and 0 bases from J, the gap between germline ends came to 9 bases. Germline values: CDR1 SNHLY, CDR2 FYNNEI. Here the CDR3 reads CASSEGTGSGNTIYF. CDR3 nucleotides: TGTGCCAGCAGTGAGGGAACAGGCTCTGGAAACACCATATATTTT. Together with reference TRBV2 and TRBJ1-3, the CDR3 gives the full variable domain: EPEVTQTPSHQVTQMGQEVILRCVPISNHLYFYWYRQILGQKVEFLVSFYNNEISEKSEIFDDQFSVERPDGSNFTLKIRSTKLEDSAMYFCASSEGTGSGNTIYFGEGSWLTVV.

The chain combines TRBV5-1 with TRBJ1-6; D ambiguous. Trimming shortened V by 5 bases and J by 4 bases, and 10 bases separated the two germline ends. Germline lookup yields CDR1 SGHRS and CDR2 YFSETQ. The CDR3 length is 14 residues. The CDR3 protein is CASSNTDYNSPLHF. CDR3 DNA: TGCGCCAGCAGTAATACAGATTATAATTCACCCCTCCACTTT.

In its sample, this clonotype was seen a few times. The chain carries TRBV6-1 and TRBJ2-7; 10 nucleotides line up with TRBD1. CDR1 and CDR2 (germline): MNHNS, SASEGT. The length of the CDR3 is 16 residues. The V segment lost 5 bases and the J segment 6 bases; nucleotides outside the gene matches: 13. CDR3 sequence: CASSPAGGQGRSEQYF. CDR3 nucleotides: TGTGCCAGCAGTCCCGCGGGGGGACAGGGGAGGAGCGAGCAGTACTTC.

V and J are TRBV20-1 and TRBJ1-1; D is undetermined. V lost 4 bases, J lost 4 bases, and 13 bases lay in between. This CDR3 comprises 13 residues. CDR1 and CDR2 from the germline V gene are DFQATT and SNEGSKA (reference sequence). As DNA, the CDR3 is TGCAGTGCTACAAAAGGAGAGGGCACTGAAGCTTTCTTT. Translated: CSATKGEGTEAFF.

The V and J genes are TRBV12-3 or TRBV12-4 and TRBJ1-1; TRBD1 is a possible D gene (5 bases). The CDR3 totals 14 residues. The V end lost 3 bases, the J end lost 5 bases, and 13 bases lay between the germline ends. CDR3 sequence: CASSFFGAETEAFF. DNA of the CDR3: TGTGCCAGCAGTTTTTTTGGGGCCGAGACTGAAGCTTTCTTT.

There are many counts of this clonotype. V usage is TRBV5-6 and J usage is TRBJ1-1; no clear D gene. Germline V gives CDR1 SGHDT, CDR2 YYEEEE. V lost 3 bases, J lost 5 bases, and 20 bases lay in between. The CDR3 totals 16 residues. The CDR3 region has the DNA TGTGCCAGCAGCTCCGTATATGGCCCCAGAGGTACTGAAGCTTTCTTT. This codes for CASSSVYGPRGTEAFF.

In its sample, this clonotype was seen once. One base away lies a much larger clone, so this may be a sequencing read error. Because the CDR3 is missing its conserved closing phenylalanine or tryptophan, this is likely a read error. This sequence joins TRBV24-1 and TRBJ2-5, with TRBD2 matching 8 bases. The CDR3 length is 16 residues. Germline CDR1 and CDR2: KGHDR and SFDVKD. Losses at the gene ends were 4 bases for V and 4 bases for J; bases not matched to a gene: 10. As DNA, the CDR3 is TGTGCCACCAGTGACTCCAGCGGGAGTCGCCGAGAGACCCAGTACCTC. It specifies CATSDSSGSRRETQYL.

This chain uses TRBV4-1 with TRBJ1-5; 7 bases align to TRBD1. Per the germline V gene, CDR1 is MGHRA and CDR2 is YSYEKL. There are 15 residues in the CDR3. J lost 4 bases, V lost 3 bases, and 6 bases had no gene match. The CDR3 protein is CASSQEAGGNQPQHF. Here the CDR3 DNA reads TGCGCCAGCAGCCAGGAGGCAGGGGGGAATCAGCCCCAGCATTTT.

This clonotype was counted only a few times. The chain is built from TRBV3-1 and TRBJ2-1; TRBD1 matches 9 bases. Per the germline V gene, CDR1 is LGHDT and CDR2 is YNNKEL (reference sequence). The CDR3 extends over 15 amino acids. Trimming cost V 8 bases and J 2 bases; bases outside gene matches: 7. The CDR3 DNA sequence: TGTGCCAGCGTAACCGGGACAGGGCCCTACAATGAGCAGTTCTTC. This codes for CASVTGTGPYNEQFF.

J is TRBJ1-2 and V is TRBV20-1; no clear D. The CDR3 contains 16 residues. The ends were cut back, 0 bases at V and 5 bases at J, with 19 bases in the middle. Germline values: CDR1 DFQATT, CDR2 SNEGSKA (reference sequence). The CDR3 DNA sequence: TGCAGTGCTAGAGATCCATCCGGGTCCCCGACATATGGCTACACCTTC. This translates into CSARDPSGSPTYGYTF.

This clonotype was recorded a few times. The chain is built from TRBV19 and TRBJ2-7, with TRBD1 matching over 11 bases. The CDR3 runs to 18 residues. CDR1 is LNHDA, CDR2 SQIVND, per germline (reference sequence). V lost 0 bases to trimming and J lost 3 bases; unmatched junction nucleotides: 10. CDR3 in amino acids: CASSIDGVWDRGDYEQYF. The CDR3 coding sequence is TGTGCCAGTAGTATAGATGGAGTCTGGGACAGGGGGGACTACGAGCAGTACTTC.

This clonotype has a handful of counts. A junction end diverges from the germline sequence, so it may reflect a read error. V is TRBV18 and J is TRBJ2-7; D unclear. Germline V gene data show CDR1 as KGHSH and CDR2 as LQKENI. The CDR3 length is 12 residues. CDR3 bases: TGTGCCAGCTCTCGGACGGTCTACGGGCAGTACTTC. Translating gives CASSRTVYGQYF.

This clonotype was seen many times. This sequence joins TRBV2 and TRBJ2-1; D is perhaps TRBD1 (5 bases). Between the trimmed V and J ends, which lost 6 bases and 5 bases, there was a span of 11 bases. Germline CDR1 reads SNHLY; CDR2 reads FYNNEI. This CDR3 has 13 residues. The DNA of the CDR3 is TGTGCCAGCAGCCGACAGAGGAACAATGAGCAGTTCTTC. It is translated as CASSRQRNNEQFF.

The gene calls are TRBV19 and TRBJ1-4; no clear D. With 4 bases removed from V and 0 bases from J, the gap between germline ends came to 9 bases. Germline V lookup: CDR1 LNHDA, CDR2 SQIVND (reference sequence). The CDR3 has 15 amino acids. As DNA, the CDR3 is TGTGCCAGTAGTAGCTCATTTGCAACTAATGAAAAACTGTTTTTT. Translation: CASSSSFATNEKLFF.

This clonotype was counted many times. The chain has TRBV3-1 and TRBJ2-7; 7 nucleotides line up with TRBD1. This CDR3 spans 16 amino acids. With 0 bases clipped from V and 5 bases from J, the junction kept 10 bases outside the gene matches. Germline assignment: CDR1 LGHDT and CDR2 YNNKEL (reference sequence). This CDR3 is CASSQDGDRAFDEQYF. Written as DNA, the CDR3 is TGTGCCAGCAGCCAAGATGGAGACAGGGCTTTTGACGAGCAGTACTTC.

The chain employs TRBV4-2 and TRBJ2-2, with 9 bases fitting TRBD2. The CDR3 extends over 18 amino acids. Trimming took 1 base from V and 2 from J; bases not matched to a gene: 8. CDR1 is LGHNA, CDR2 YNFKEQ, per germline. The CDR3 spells CASSQVGGSGGNTGELFF. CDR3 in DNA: TGTGCCAGCAGCCAAGTAGGGGGTAGCGGGGGTAACACCGGGGAGCTGTTTTTT.

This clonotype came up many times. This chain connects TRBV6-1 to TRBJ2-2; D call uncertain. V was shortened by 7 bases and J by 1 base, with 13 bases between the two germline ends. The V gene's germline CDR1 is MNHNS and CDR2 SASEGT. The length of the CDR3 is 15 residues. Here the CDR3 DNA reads TGTGCCAGCAAATTTGGGCAGATGAACACCGGGGAGCTGTTTTTT. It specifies CASKFGQMNTGELFF.

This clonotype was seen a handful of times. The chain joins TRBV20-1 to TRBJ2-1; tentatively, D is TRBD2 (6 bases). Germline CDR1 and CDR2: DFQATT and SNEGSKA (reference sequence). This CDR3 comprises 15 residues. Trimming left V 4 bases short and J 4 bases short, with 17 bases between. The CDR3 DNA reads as TGCAGTGCTATAGTGGGCGGGACCTATTACAATGAGCAGTTCTTC. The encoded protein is CSAIVGGTYYNEQFF.

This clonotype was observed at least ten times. The CDR3 nucleotides are TGTGCCAGCAGCTTAGGGACTAGCGGGAGGTATACATCCTACAATGAGCAGTTCTTC. This codes for CASSLGTSGRYTSYNEQFF. The chain has TRBV7-8 and TRBJ2-1; the match to TRBD2 covers 14 bases. Germline CDR1 is SGHVS and CDR2 is FQNEAQ. Losses at the gene ends were 1 base for V and 1 base for J; bases not matched to a gene: 6. There are 19 residues in the CDR3.

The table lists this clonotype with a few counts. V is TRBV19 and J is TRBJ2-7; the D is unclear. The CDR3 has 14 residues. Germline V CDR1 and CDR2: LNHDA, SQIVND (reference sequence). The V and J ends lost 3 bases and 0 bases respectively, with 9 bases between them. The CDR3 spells CASSIGDHSYEQYF. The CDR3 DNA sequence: TGTGCCAGTAGTATTGGCGACCACTCCTACGAGCAGTACTTC.

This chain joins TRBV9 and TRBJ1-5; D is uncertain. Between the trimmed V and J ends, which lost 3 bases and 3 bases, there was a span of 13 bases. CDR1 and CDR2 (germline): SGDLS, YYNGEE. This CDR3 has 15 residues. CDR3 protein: CASSAEDGNNQPQHF. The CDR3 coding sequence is TGTGCCAGCAGCGCCGAGGACGGGAACAATCAGCCCCAGCATTTT.

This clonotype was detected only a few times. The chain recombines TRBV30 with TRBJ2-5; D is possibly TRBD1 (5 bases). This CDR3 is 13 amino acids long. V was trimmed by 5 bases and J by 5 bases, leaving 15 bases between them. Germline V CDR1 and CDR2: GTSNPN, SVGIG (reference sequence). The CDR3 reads CAWQAVGRETQYF. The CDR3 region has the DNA TGTGCCTGGCAGGCGGTGGGGCGGGAGACCCAGTACTTC. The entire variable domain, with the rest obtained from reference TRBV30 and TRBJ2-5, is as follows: SQTIHQWPATLVQPVGSPLSLECTVEGTSNPNLYWYRQAAGRGLQLLFYSVGIGQISSEVPQNLSASRPQDRQFILSSKKLLLSDSGFYLCAWQAVGRETQYFGPGTRLLVL.

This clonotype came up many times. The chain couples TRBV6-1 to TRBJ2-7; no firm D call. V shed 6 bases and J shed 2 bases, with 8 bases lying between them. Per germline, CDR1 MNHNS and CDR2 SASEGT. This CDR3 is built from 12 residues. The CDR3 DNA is TGTGCCAGCAGGAGGTCCGCCTACGAGCAGTACTTC. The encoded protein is CASRRSAYEQYF.